This T cell receptor beta chain was identified during a study of molecular identifiers for immune sequencing clone quantification. Libraries for naive CD8 T cells, which were made from about 20,000 to 1,000,000 sorted cells, drew on 10%, 30% or 50% of the RNA. The V end lost 8 bases, the J end lost 4 bases, and 13 bases lay between the germline ends. CDR1 LNHDA and CDR2 SQIVND come from the germline V gene (reference sequence). The CDR3 runs 13 residues. TCRdb re-called the PCR reads with MiXCR, one entry per CDR3 protein. Here the sample spans approximately 500,000 distinct CDR3 sequences, about a quarter being singletons. In its sample, this clonotype was seen a few times.

The V call is TRBV19, the J call TRBJ2-3; D possibly corresponds to TRBD2 (5 bases). The material sequenced was naive CD8+ T cells from blood, with Jurkat cell RNA spiked in. The subset here: FACS-sorted CD8+CD4-CCR7+CD45RA+ naive T cells. This receptor was identified in a human donor in good health. Some libraries in this study had Jurkat cell RNA spiked in. CDR3 amino acids: CASASPVADTQYF. The CDR3 DNA sequence: TGTGCCAGTGCTAGCCCGGTTGCAGATACGCAGTATTTT.